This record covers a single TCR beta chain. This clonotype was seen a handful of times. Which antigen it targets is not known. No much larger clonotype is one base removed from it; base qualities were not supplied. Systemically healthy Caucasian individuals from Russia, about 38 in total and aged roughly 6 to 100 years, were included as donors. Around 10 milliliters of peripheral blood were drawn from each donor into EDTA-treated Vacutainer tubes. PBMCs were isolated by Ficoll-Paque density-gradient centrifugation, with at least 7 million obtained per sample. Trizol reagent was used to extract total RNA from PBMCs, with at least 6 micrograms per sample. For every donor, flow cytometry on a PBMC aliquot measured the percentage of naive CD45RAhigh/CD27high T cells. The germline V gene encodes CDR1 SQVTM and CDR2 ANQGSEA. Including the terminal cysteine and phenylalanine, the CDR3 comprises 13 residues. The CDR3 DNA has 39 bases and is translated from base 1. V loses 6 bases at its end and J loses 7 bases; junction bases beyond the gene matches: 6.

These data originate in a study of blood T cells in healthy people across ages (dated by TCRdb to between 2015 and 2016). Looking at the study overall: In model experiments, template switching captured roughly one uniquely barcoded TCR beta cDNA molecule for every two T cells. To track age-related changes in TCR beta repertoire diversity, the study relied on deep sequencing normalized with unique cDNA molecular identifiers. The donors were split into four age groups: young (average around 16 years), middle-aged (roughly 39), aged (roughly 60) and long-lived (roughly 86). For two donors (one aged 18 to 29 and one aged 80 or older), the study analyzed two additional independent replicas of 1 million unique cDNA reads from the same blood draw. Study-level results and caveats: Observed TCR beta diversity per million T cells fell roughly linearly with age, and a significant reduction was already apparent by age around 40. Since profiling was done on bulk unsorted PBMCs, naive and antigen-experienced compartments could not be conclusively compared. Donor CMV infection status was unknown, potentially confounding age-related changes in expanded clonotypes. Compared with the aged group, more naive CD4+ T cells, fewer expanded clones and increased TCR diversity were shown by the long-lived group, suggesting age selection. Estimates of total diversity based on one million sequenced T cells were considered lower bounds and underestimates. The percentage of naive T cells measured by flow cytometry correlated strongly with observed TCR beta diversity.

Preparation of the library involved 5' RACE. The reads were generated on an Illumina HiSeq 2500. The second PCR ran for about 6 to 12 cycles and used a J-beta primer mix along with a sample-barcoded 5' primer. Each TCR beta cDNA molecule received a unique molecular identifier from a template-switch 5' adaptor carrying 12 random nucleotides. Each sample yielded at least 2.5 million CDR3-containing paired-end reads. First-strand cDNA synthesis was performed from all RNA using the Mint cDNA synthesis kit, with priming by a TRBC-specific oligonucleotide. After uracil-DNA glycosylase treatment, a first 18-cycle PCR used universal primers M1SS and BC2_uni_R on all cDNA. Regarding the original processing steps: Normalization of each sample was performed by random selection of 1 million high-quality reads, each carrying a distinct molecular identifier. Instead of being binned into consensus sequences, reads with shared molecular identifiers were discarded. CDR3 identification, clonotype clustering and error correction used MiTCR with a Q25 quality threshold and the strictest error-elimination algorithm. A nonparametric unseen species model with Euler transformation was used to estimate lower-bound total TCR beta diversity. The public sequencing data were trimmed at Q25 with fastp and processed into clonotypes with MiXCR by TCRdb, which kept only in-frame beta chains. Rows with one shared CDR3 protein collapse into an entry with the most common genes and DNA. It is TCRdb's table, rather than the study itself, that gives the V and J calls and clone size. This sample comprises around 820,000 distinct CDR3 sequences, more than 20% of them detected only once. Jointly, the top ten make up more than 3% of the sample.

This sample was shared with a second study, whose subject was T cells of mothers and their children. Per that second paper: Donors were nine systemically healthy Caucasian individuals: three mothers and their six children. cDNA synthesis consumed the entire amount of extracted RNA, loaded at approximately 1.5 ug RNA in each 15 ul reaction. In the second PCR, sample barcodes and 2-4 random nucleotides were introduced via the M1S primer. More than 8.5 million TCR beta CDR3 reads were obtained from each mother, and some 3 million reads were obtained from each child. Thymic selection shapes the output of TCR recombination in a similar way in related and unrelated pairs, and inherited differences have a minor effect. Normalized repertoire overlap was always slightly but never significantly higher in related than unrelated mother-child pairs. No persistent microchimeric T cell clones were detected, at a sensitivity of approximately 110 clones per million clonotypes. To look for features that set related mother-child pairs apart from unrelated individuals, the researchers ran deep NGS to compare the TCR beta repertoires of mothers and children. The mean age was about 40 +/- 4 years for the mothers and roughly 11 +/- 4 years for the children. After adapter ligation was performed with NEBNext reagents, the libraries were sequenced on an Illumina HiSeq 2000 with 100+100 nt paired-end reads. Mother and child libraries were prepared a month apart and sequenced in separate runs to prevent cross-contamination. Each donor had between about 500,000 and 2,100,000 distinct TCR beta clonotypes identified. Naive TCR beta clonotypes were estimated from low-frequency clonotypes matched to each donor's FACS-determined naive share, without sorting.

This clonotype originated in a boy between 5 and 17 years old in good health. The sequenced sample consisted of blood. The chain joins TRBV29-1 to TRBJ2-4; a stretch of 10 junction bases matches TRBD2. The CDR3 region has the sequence CSVEKREGNIQYF. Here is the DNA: TGCAGCGTAGAAAAGCGGGAGGGCAACATTCAGTACTTC.